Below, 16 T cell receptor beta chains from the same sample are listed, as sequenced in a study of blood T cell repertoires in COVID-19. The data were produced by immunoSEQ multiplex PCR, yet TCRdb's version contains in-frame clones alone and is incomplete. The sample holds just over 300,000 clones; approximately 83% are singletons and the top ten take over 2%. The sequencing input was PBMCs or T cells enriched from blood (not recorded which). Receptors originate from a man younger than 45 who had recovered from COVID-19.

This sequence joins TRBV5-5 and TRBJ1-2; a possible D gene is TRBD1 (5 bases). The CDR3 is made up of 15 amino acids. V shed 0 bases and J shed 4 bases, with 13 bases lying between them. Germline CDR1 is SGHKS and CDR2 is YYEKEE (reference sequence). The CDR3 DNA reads TGTGCCAGCAGCTTGGTCCTGGGGGAGGGCTATGGCTACACCTTC. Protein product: CASSLVLGEGYGYTF.

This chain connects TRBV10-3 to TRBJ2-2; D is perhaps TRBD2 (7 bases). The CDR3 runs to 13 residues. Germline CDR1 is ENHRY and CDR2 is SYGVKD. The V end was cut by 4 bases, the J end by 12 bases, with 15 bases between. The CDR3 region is CAISGGGGSKLFF. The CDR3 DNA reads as TGTGCCATCAGTGGAGGGGGGGGGTCGAAGCTGTTTTTT.

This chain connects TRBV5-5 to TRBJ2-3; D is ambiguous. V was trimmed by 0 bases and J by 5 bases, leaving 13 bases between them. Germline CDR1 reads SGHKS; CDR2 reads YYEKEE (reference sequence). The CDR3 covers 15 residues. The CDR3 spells CASSLVSSGLDTQYF. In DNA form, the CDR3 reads TGTGCCAGCAGCTTGGTTTCTTCGGGTTTAGATACGCAGTATTTT.

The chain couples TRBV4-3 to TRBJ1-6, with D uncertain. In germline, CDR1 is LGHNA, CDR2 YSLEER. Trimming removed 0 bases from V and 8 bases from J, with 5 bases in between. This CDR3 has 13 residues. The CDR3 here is CASSQDQYSPLHF. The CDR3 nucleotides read TGCGCCAGCAGCCAAGATCAGTATTCACCCCTCCACTTT.

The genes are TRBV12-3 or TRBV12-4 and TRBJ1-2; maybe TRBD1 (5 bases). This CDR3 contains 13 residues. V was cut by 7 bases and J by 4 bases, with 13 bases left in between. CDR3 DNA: TGTGCCAGCAAGTCAGGGCCGGGCTATGGCTACACCTTC. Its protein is CASKSGPGYGYTF.

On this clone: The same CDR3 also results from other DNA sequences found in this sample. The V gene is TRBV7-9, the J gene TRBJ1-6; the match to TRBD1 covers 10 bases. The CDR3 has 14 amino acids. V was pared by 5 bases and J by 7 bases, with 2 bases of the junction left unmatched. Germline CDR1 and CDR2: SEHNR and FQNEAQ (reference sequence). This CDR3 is CASSPGQGNSPLHF. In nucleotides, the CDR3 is TGTGCCAGCAGCCCGGGACAGGGGAATTCACCCCTCCACTTT.

CDR3 region: CASSQDSVNQPQHF. CDR3 in DNA: TGCGCCAGCAGCCAAGATAGCGTAAATCAGCCCCAGCATTTT. The chain couples TRBV4-3 to TRBJ1-5; D is ambiguous. V gave up 0 bases and J gave up 4 bases, with 7 bases separating them. Germline lookup yields CDR1 LGHNA and CDR2 YSLEER. The length of the CDR3 is 14 residues.

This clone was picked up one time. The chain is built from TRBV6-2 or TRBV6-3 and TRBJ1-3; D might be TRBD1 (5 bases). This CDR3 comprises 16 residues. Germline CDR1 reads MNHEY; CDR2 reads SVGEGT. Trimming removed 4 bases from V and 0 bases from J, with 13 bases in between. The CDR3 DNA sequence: TGTGCCAGCAGTTCGGAGTGGGGCCACTCTGGAAACACCATATATTTT. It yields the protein CASSSEWGHSGNTIYF.

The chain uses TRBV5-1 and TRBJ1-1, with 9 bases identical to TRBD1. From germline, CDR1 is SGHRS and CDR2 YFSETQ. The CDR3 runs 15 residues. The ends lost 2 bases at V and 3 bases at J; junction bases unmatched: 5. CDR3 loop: CASSFSTGGYTEAFF. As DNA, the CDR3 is TGCGCCAGCAGCTTTAGTACAGGGGGCTACACTGAAGCTTTCTTT.

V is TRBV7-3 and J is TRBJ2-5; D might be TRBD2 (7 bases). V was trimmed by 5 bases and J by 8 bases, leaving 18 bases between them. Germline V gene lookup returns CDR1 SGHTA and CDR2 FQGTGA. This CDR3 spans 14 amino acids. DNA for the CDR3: TGTGCCAGCAGCCCGCGGGGGCCGGCGGGAACCCAGTACTTC. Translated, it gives CASSPRGPAGTQYF. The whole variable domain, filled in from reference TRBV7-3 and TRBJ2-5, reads GAGVSQTPSNKVTEKGKYVELRCDPISGHTALYWYRQSLGQGPEFLIYFQGTGAADDSGLPNDRFFAVRPEGSVSTLKIQRTERGDSAVYLCASSPRGPAGTQYFGPGTRLLVL.

CDR3 residues: CASRPGTLYNSPLHF. For the CDR3, the DNA is TGTGCCAGTAGACCCGGGACACTTTATAATTCACCCCTCCACTTT. The V gene is TRBV19, the J gene TRBJ1-6, with a tentative D call TRBD1 (6 bases). Germline V gene sequence: CDR1 LNHDA, CDR2 SQIVND (reference sequence). The CDR3 is made up of 15 amino acids. The V end lost 6 bases, the J end lost 4 bases, and 13 bases lay between the germline ends.

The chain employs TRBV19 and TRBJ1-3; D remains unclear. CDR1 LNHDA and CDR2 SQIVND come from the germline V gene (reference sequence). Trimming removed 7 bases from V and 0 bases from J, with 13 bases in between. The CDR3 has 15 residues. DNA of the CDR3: TGTGCCAGTAAAAGCCAGGCCGACTCTGGAAACACCATATATTTT. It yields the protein CASKSQADSGNTIYF.

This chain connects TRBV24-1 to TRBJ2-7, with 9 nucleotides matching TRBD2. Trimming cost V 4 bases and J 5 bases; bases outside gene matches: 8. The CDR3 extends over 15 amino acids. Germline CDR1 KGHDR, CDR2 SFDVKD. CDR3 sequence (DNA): TGTGCCACCAGTGACCCGGCGGGGGGGCCCCACGAGCAGTACTTC. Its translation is CATSDPAGGPHEQYF.

CDR3 loop: CASRLSGQDGYTF. The CDR3 bases are TGTGCCAGCAGACTATCGGGACAAGATGGCTACACCTTC. The chain joins TRBV12-3 or TRBV12-4 to TRBJ1-2, with D possibly being TRBD1 (6 bases). This CDR3 is 13 amino acids long. V was clipped by 6 bases and J by 6 bases, with 14 bases between them.

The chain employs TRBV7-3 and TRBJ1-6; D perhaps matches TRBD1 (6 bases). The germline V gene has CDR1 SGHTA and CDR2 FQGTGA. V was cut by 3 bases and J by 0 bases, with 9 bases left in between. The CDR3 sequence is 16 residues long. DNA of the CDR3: TGTGCCAGCAGCTTTACAGGGAGCTCCTATAATTCACCCCTCCACTTT. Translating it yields CASSFTGSSYNSPLHF.

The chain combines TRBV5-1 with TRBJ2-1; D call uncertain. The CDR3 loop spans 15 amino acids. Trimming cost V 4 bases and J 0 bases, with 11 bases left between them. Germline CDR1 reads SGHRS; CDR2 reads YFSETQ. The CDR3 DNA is TGCGCCAGCAGCCAAGACACAACCTCCTACAATGAGCAGTTCTTC. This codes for CASSQDTTSYNEQFF.